These 31 T cell receptor beta chains came from one sample sequenced in a study of tumor-infiltrating lymphocytes in primary liver carcinoma. Unsorted whole blood served as the source of blood RNA, and germline DNA was extracted as well. TCR beta cDNA came from about 500 ng total RNA, primed with a constant-region primer. Employing slightly modified ARM-PCR, three nested multiplex PCR rounds were run, and these gave rise to the TCR beta libraries. Researchers ran the first two PCR rounds for roughly 11 cycles each with TRBV1-TRBV30 forward primers and a C-beta reverse primer. MiXCR was run by TCRdb on the multiplex PCR reads, yielding one entry per CDR3 protein. The sample has approximately 330,000 distinct CDR3 sequences; roughly two thirds are singletons. The sample comprised peripheral blood. These receptors all stem from a man aged 35 to 55 with primary liver carcinoma and hepatitis B virus infection.

With respect to this clonotype: A much larger clone sits a single nucleotide away, making a read error possible. The chain uses TRBV6-5 and TRBJ2-4; 7 bases are a match to TRBD2. The CDR3 is 15 amino acids. Looked up from germline, CDR1 is MNHEY and CDR2 is SVGAGI. DNA for the CDR3: TGTGTCAGCAGTTCGGGGGGAGGGGTCAAAAACATTCAGTACTTC. It is translated as CVSSSGGGVKNIQYF.

Notes on this clonotype: This may stem from a read error, because a much larger clone lies one nucleotide away. The chain recombines TRBV4-1 with TRBJ2-1, with D perhaps TRBD2 (5 bases). In germline, CDR1 is MGHRA, CDR2 YSYEKL. The CDR3 is 15 residues long. Trimming pared 2 bases from V and 12 bases from J, leaving 20 bases between. The CDR3 DNA sequence: TGCGCCAGCAGCCAAACCGAGACTACGATATCCTGGCAGTTCTTC. Its translation: CASSQTETTISWQFF.

The gene calls are TRBV11-2 and TRBJ2-7, with D perhaps matching TRBD2 (5 bases). CDR3 size: 14 residues. With 6 bases removed from V and 3 bases from J, the gap between germline ends came to 15 bases. Germline CDR1 SGHAT, CDR2 FQNNGV. CDR3 in amino acids: CASSPRGNNYEQYF. The CDR3 region has the DNA TGTGCCAGCAGTCCTAGAGGGAACAACTACGAGCAGTACTTC.

On this clonotype: Sequence at one end of the junction differs from germline and may be a read error. V gene TRBV6-6 combines with J gene TRBJ2-7; D is possibly TRBD1 (5 bases). The length of the CDR3 is 17 residues. Looked up from germline, CDR1 is MNHNY and CDR2 is SVGAGI (reference sequence). The CDR3 reads CANSSPAEGHLVYEQYF. For the CDR3, the DNA is TGTGCCAACAGTTCCCCGGCAGAAGGACACCTCGTCTACGAGCAGTACTTC.

The J gene is TRBJ2-7, the V gene TRBV12-3 or TRBV12-4; no clear D gene. This CDR3 region has 12 residues. V gave up 6 bases and J gave up 3 bases, with 9 bases separating them. The CDR3 reads CASSPNLYEQYF. The CDR3 coding sequence is TGTGCCAGCAGCCCAAACCTCTACGAGCAGTACTTC.

At least ten counts were recorded for this clonotype. The chain is built from TRBV12-5 and TRBJ1-1; D remains ambiguous. CDR1 LGHNT and CDR2 FRNRAP come from the germline V gene. The CDR3 runs 12 residues. V was cut by 5 bases and J by 7 bases, with 11 bases left in between. The CDR3 nucleotides are TGTGCTAGTGGTCCAGGACCCTATGAAGCTTTCTTT. This gives the protein CASGPGPYEAFF.

To note about this clonotype: One end of the junction does not line up with germline, which may come from a read error. The V gene is TRBV6-5, the J gene TRBJ2-1; D possibly corresponds to TRBD2 (5 bases). CDR1 MNHEY and CDR2 SVGAGI come from the germline V gene. The CDR3 spans 14 residues. The CDR3 region is CASSQWEIYNEQLF. The CDR3 DNA is TGTGCCAGCAGTCAGTGGGAGATCTACAATGAGCAGCTCTTC.

As regards this clonotype: One end of the junction varies from germline; a read error may be responsible. The chain couples TRBV4-1 to TRBJ2-1, with a tentative D call TRBD1 (6 bases). The CDR3 runs 18 residues. Germline loops: CDR1 MGHRA, CDR2 YSYEKL. The CDR3 spells CASSQDGSWAGDHNERFF. DNA for the CDR3: TGCGCCAGCAGCCAAGACGGGTCTTGGGCAGGGGATCACAATGAGCGGTTCTTC.

The sample holds many counts of this clonotype. This sequence joins TRBV10-3 and TRBJ2-6; D is perhaps TRBD1 or TRBD2 (5 bases each). Germline V gives CDR1 ENHRY, CDR2 SYGVKD. The CDR3 length is 16 residues. Trimming pared 4 bases from V and 4 bases from J, leaving 14 bases between. CDR3 sequence reads: CAISAAWGSGANVLTF. CDR3 coding DNA: TGTGCCATCAGTGCTGCTTGGGGGAGCGGGGCCAACGTCCTGACTTTC.

There are many counts of this clonotype. The V and J genes are TRBV11-2 and TRBJ1-3; TRBD1 matches at 7 bases. Germline lookup yields CDR1 SGHAT and CDR2 FQNNGV. With V trimmed by 3 bases and J by 4 bases, 6 bases remained unmatched. CDR3 length: 15 residues. The CDR3: CASSLGGQLGNTIYF. DNA for the CDR3: TGTGCCAGCAGCTTGGGGGGACAGTTGGGAAACACCATATATTTT.

Notes on this clonotype: With a much larger clone just one base away, this may be a read error. J is TRBJ2-5 and V is TRBV4-3; D may be TRBD1 (6 bases). Germline V gives CDR1 LGHNA, CDR2 YSLEER. There are 15 residues in the CDR3. The CDR3 coding sequence is TGCGCCAGCAGCCAAGAAACAGGGCCCCAAGAGACCCAGCACTTC. Translation gives CASSQETGPQETQHF.

The table lists this clonotype with a few counts. Given a much more abundant clone one base away, this may be a read error. V and J are TRBV6-5 and TRBJ2-7; 9 bases line up with TRBD2. This CDR3 has 15 amino acids. Germline CDR1 is MNHEY and CDR2 is SVGAGI. CDR3 in amino acids: CASGYGREGAYEQYF. The CDR3 nucleotides are TGTGCCAGCGGTTACGGGCGGGAGGGAGCCTACGAGCAGTACTTC.

This clonotype turned up a few times. V and J are TRBV6-5 and TRBJ1-4; D might be TRBD1 (6 bases). Germline V CDR1 and CDR2: MNHEY, SVGAGI. This CDR3 has 15 amino acids. Trimming pared 3 bases from V and 7 bases from J, leaving 15 bases between. DNA for the CDR3: TGTGCCAGCAGTTATACATTCCGGGGGCGTGAAAAACTGTTTTTT. As protein: CASSYTFRGREKLFF.

This clonotype was observed a few times. The junction does not match germline at one end; this may be a read error. The rearrangement uses TRBV5-5 and TRBJ2-1; possibly TRBD2 for D (6 bases). The CDR3 runs to 16 residues. Germline V gene lookup returns CDR1 SGHKS and CDR2 YYEKEE (reference sequence). The CDR3 protein is CASSPGTSSSYSEQFF. As DNA, the CDR3 is TGTGCCAGCAGCCCCGGGACTTCGAGCTCCTACAGTGAGCAGTTCTTC.

This clonotype came up a few times. The genes are TRBV4-1 and TRBJ1-2, with 10 bases that match TRBD1. The CDR3 totals 15 residues. The germline CDR1 and CDR2 sequences are MGHRA and YSYEKL. Unmatched junction bases numbered 6, after V lost 0 bases and J lost 8 bases. The CDR3 loop is CASSQEPGQGRGYTF. The CDR3 DNA is TGCGCCAGCAGCCAAGAACCGGGACAGGGGAGGGGCTACACCTTC.

This clonotype has a single count. In this CDR3 the conserved last residue, phenylalanine or tryptophan, is missing, so a read error is likely. The DNA is left out, because the CDR3 cannot be placed on it with certainty; the CDR3 is given as TCRdb lists it. V gene TRBV11-2 combines with J gene TRBJ2-1; TRBD2 is the table's D call, not checked against the DNA. Germline CDR1 reads SGHAT; CDR2 reads FQNNGV. The CDR3 is 15 residues long, counting both termini. The chain's CDR3 is CASSISGTSYNEQLL.

In regard to this clonotype: A read error may account for a junction end that differs from germline. The rearrangement joins TRBV4-3 to TRBJ2-3; 7 bases are shared with TRBD2. The CDR3 consists of 17 residues. Per germline, CDR1 LGHNA and CDR2 YSLEER. For the CDR3, the DNA is TGCGCTAGCAGCCAAGGACTAATGGGAGGGGTCCCAGATACGCAGTATTTT. It yields the protein CASSQGLMGGVPDTQYF.

With respect to this clonotype: A clone one base away is much larger, so this may be a read error. The rearrangement uses TRBV4-3 and TRBJ1-3; the D is unclear. Germline CDR1 is LGHNA and CDR2 is YSLEER. The CDR3 is made up of 18 amino acids. Trimming removed 0 bases from V and 0 bases from J, with 15 bases in between. CDR3 DNA sequence: TGCGCCAGCAGCCAAGATTGGGCAGTGGGAGCCTCTGGAAACACCATATATTTT. Its protein product is CASSQDWAVGASGNTIYF.

In regard to this clonotype: This clone may be a read error of a much larger clone one base away. This chain uses TRBV11-2 with TRBJ1-1, with D maybe TRBD1 (5 bases). Germline CDR1 and CDR2: SGHAT and FQNNGV. This CDR3 contains 14 residues. CDR3 nucleotide sequence: TGTGCCAGCAGCTTAGATGCAGGGAATACTGAAGCTTCCTTT. Its translation is CASSLDAGNTEASF.

For this clonotype: Being one base from a much bigger clone, this may be a read error. The chain joins TRBV6-6 to TRBJ2-7; 11 bases fit TRBD1. The J segment lost 2 bases and the V segment lost 6 bases, leaving 6 bases of the junction unmatched. Germline CDR1 is MNHNY and CDR2 is SVGAGI (reference sequence). The CDR3 has 15 amino acids. The CDR3 nucleotides are TGTGCCAGCAGCCGAGGACAGGGGGCGCCCTACGAGCAGTACTTC. As protein: CASSRGQGAPYEQYF.

Remarks on this clonotype: Given a much more abundant clone one base away, this may be a read error. The chain is built from TRBV6-6 and TRBJ2-7; D perhaps matches TRBD2 (6 bases). Germline assignment: CDR1 MNHNY and CDR2 SVGAGI (reference sequence). There are 13 residues in the CDR3. V was trimmed by 10 bases and J by 1 base, leaving 14 bases between them. The CDR3 reads CAITQGRSYEQYF. The CDR3 bases are TGTGCCATCACCCAAGGGAGGTCCTACGAGCAGTACTTC.

The chain combines TRBV29-1 with TRBJ2-1; D is ambiguous. This CDR3 contains 16 residues. Germline V lookup: CDR1 SQVTM, CDR2 ANQGSEA. Trimming shortened V by 2 bases and J by 0 bases, and 14 bases separated the two germline ends. CDR3 sequence: CSVEYPDRISYNEQFF. CDR3 DNA: TGCAGCGTTGAATATCCAGATCGGATCTCCTACAATGAGCAGTTCTTC.

About this clonotype: A much larger clone lies one base from this, so it may be a read error. The chain is built from TRBV6-2 or TRBV6-3 and TRBJ1-2; a weak D match, TRBD1 (6 bases). CDR3 length: 15 residues. The germline gives CDR1 MNHEY, CDR2 SVGEGT. The CDR3 spells CGSSYGQTYNYGYTF. For the CDR3, the DNA is TGTGGCAGCAGTTACGGACAGACTTATAACTATGGCTACACCTTC.

This clonotype was found many times. The chain links TRBV4-3 to TRBJ2-5; possibly TRBD2 for D (6 bases). The CDR3 runs 16 residues. The V end lost 0 bases, the J end lost 5 bases, and 16 bases lay between the germline ends. Germline CDR1 is LGHNA and CDR2 is YSLEER. The CDR3 here is CASSQDLGDGGETQYF. In nucleotides, the CDR3 is TGCGCCAGCAGCCAAGATCTAGGCGATGGGGGGGAGACCCAGTACTTC.

This clonotype came up once. The CDR3 does not close with the conserved phenylalanine or tryptophan, likely indicating a read error. The chain links TRBV11-2 to TRBJ2-2; 7 bases map to TRBD2. Germline assignment: CDR1 SGHAT and CDR2 FQNNGV. This CDR3 comprises 15 residues. The CDR3 sequence: CASGLVAGAPGELFL. DNA of the CDR3: TGTGCCAGCGGCTTAGTCGCGGGAGCTCCCGGGGAACTGTTTCTT.

The genes are TRBV28 and TRBJ1-6; 7 positions agree with TRBD1. The CDR3 has 14 residues. V trimming: 6 bases; J trimming: 7 bases; junction bases outside the gene matches: 6. CDR1 and CDR2 from the germline V gene are MDHEN and SYDVKM. The CDR3 nucleotides read TGTGCCAGCAGAGAGACAGGGCCGAATTCACCCCTCCACTTT. The encoded protein is CASRETGPNSPLHF.

The CDR3 loop reads CASSQDRTGGGSKDTQYF. The CDR3 bases are TGTGCCAGCAGCCAAGACCGAACGGGGGGAGGGAGTAAGGATACGCAGTATTTT. This chain joins TRBV4-2 and TRBJ2-3; 7 bases map to TRBD2. There are 18 residues in the CDR3. The germline V gene encodes CDR1 LGHNA and CDR2 YNFKEQ. V shed 0 bases and J 6 bases; nucleotides not matched to a gene: 15.

This clonotype was observed a few times. This sequence joins TRBV12-3 or TRBV12-4 and TRBJ1-6; no reliable D call. This CDR3 has 12 residues. V was trimmed by 2 bases and J by 10 bases, leaving 6 bases between them. CDR3 sequence (DNA): TGTGCCAGCAGTTTAATGGGGTCACCCCTCCACTTT. Its translation: CASSLMGSPLHF.

Concerning this clonotype: This CDR3 fails to terminate in the conserved phenylalanine or tryptophan, so it likely reflects a read error. The V call is TRBV4-2, the J call TRBJ2-5, with TRBD2 identical over 7 bases. Germline CDR1 LGHNA, CDR2 YNFKEQ. This CDR3 region has 15 residues. The CDR3: CASSQDASGQEIQYL. CDR3 in DNA: TGTGCCAGCAGCCAAGACGCTAGCGGACAAGAGATCCAGTACTTA.

This chain links TRBV7-3 with TRBJ2-3; perhaps TRBD2 as D (6 bases). With 10 bases removed from V and 0 bases from J, the gap between germline ends came to 14 bases. This CDR3 is built from 14 residues. Per germline, CDR1 SGHTA and CDR2 FQGTGA. The CDR3 region is CATRRESSTDTQYF. The DNA for the CDR3 is TGTGCCACCCGACGGGAGAGCAGCACAGATACGCAGTATTTT.

This sequence joins TRBV6-5 and TRBJ1-2, with D possibly matching TRBD1 (5 bases). The germline V gene encodes CDR1 MNHEY and CDR2 SVGAGI. Trimming removed 7 bases from V and 5 bases from J, with 23 bases in between. CDR3 length equals 16 residues. As DNA, the CDR3 is TGTGCCAGCACCAATACGAGTGGGGCTTTGGGGTATGGCTACACCTTC. This sequence encodes CASTNTSGALGYGYTF.